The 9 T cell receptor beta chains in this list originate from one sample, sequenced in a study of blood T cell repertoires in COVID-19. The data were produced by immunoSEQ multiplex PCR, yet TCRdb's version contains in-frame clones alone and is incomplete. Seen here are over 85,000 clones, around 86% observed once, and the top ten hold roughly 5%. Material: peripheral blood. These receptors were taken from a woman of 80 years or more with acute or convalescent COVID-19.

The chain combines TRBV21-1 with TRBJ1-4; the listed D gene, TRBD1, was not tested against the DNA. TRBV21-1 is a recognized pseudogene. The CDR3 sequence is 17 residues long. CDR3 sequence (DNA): TGTGCCAGCAGCAAAACTGGACAGCTTGCAACTAATGAAAAACTGTTTTTT. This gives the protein CASSKTGQLATNEKLFF.

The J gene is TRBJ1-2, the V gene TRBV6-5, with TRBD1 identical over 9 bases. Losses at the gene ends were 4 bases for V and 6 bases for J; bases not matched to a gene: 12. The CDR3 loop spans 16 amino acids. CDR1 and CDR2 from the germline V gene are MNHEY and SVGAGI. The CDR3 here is CASSLRTGAKIHGYTF. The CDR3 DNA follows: TGTGCCAGCAGTTTGAGGACAGGGGCAAAAATCCATGGCTACACCTTC.

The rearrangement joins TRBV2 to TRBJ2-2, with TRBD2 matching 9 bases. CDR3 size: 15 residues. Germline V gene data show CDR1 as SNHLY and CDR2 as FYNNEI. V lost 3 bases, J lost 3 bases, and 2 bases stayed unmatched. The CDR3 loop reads CASSEREGDTGELFF. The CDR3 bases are TGTGCCAGCAGTGAGCGGGAGGGCGACACCGGGGAGCTGTTTTTT.

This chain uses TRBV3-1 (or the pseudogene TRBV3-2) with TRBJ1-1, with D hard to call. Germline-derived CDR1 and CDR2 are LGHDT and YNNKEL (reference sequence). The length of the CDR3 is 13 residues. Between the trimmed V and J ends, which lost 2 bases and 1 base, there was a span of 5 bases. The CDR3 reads CASSQQENTEAFF. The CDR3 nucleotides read TGTGCCAGCAGCCAACAGGAGAACACTGAAGCTTTCTTT.

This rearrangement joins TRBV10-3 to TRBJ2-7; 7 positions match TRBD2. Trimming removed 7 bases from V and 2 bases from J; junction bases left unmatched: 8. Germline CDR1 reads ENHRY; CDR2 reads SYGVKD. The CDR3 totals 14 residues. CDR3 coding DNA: TGTGCCATCACCCCCCAGCGGGACGCCTACGAGCAGTACTTC. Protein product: CAITPQRDAYEQYF.

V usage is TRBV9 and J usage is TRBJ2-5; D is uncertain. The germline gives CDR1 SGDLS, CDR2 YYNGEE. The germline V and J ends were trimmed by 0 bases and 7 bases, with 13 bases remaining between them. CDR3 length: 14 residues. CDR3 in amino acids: CASSVDDPTGTQYF. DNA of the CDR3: TGTGCCAGCAGCGTAGACGACCCAACGGGGACCCAGTACTTC.

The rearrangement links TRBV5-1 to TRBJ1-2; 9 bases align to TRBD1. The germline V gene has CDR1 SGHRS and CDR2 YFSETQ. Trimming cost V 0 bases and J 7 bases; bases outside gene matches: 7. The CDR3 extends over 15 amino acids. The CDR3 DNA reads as TGCGCCAGCAGCTTGGCCCTAGGGACAGGGTTTGGCTACACCTTC. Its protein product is CASSLALGTGFGYTF.

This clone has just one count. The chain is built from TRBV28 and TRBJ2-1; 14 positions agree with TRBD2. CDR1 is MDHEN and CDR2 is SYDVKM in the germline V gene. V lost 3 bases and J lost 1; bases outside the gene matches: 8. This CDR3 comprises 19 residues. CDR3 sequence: CASSFSGLAGGRSYNEQFF. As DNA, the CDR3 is TGTGCCAGCAGTTTCTCAGGACTAGCGGGAGGTAGGTCCTACAATGAGCAGTTCTTC. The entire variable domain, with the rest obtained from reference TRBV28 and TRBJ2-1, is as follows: DVKVTQSSRYLVKRTGEKVFLECVQDMDHENMFWYRQDPGLGLRLIYFSYDVKMKEKGDIPEGYSVSREKKERFSLILESASTNQTSMYLCASSFSGLAGGRSYNEQFFGPGTRLTVL.

Written as DNA, the CDR3 is TGTGCCAGCAGCTCCAGGGATACCGGGGAGCTGTTTTTT. It yields the protein CASSSRDTGELFF. V and J are TRBV11-2 and TRBJ2-2; possible D gene TRBD1, 5 bases. Germline V gene lookup returns CDR1 SGHAT and CDR2 FQNNGV. Trimming removed 4 bases from V and 5 bases from J, with 8 bases in between. The CDR3 totals 13 residues. Combining the CDR3 with reference TRBV11-2 and TRBJ2-2 gives the whole variable domain EAGVAQSPRYKIIEKRQSVAFWCNPISGHATLYWYQQILGQGPKLLIQFQNNGVVDDSQLPKDRFSAERLKGVDSTLKIQPAKLEDSAVYLCASSSRDTGELFFGEGSRLTVL.